This is a list of T cell receptor beta chains from one sample in a study of cytomegalovirus exposure and HLA in healthy donors. Sequenced by immunoSEQ multiplex PCR; TCRdb stores in-frame clones only, minus some. The sample shows about 140,000 clones, roughly 81% of them seen only once. The specimen was PBMCs. These receptor sequences come from a female donor in good health and CMV-seronegative. Each CDR3 is given without its conserved first and last residue. D genes are given only for firm matches.

v_call: TRBV5-4
d_call: -
cdr3_aa: ASSLRSKETQY

v_call: TRBV19
d_call: -
cdr3_aa: ASRLGGAGYT

v_call: TRBV2
d_call: -
cdr3_aa: ASSDRVLF

v_call: TRBV19
d_call: -
cdr3_aa: ASSIPRGVYGYT

v_call: TRBV5-4
d_call: -
cdr3_aa: ASISRNTEAF

v_call: TRBV7-2
d_call: -
cdr3_aa: ASSLNPGRGRKY

v_call: TRBV7-9
d_call: -
cdr3_aa: ASSLGEGQETQY

v_call: TRBV4-1
d_call: -
cdr3_aa: ASSPILESNTEAF

v_call: TRBV6-1
d_call: -
cdr3_aa: ASSETGPSNEQY

v_call: TRBV19
d_call: -
cdr3_aa: ASNSKMPQETQY

v_call: TRBV10-3
d_call: -
cdr3_aa: ASTGPGGYT

v_call: TRBV5-5
d_call: TRBD1
cdr3_aa: ASSRDRNAEAF

v_call: TRBV11-2
d_call: TRBD1
cdr3_aa: ASSTPRTGGGYT

v_call: TRBV27
d_call: TRBD2
cdr3_aa: ASSHSGRGTDTQY

v_call: TRBV6-1
d_call: TRBD1
cdr3_aa: AGWGQGIIDYGYT

v_call: TRBV7-9
d_call: -
cdr3_aa: ASSLGAGDEQY

v_call: TRBV7-3
d_call: TRBD1
cdr3_aa: ASSRTGTSEQY

v_call: TRBV10-3
d_call: TRBD2
cdr3_aa: AISPGLAGVYYNEQF

v_call: TRBV19
d_call: TRBD1
cdr3_aa: ASSTDGQGGEAF

v_call: TRBV6-5
d_call: TRBD2
cdr3_aa: ASSYYRTSGILMF

v_call: TRBV6-5
d_call: -
cdr3_aa: ASSYYLGRGDEQY

v_call: TRBV6-1
d_call: TRBD1
cdr3_aa: ASGDSSGNTIY

v_call: TRBV6-4
d_call: TRBD1
cdr3_aa: ASSAMGQGGTGYP

v_call: TRBV11-1
d_call: -
cdr3_aa: ASSFDSVYGYT

v_call: TRBV19
d_call: -
cdr3_aa: ASSISQGNYGYT

v_call: TRBV29-1
d_call: -
cdr3_aa: SVLSPNAGETQY

v_call: TRBV19
d_call: TRBD1
cdr3_aa: ASSITGQGVAF

v_call: TRBV28
d_call: TRBD2
cdr3_aa: ASSLVSGSSYNEQF

v_call: TRBV18
d_call: -
cdr3_aa: ASSPGEGNEKLF

v_call: TRBV6-6
d_call: -
cdr3_aa: ASTSTENEQF

v_call: TRBV27
d_call: -
cdr3_aa: ASWGRGATSPLH

v_call: TRBV25-1
d_call: -
cdr3_aa: AGSEFWVFNYDYT

v_call: TRBV29-1
d_call: -
cdr3_aa: SVGDRLSNQPQH

v_call: TRBV10-3
d_call: TRBD1
cdr3_aa: AISEGGQSKGVEAF

v_call: TRBV7-6
d_call: TRBD2
cdr3_aa: ASSLRGTSGITDTGELF

v_call: TRBV27
d_call: TRBD1
cdr3_aa: ASSLGTGNYGYT

v_call: TRBV6-6
d_call: TRBD2
cdr3_aa: ASSPRTSGLYEQY

v_call: TRBV7-9
d_call: -
cdr3_aa: AGSLVRDPTQY

v_call: TRBV6-6
d_call: TRBD2
cdr3_aa: ASEIAGASTDTQY

v_call: TRBV30
d_call: TRBD1
cdr3_aa: AWSAGGRGLGGANVLT

v_call: TRBV9
d_call: -
cdr3_aa: ASSPPTQTRDPGNTIY

v_call: TRBV19
d_call: -
cdr3_aa: ASRPTGGYT

v_call: TRBV19
d_call: -
cdr3_aa: ASTVDTRYEKLF

v_call: TRBV7-9
d_call: TRBD1
cdr3_aa: ASSLARAGGAHYYGYT

v_call: TRBV6-1
d_call: -
cdr3_aa: ASSTETSNYGYT

v_call: TRBV27
d_call: TRBD2
cdr3_aa: ASSLGWTSGRTHYEQY

v_call: TRBV19
d_call: -
cdr3_aa: ASSIGLAINTGELF

v_call: TRBV7-2
d_call: TRBD1
cdr3_aa: ASSLARDREIGNYGYT

v_call: TRBV19
d_call: -
cdr3_aa: ASSPEGPGQETQY

v_call: TRBV19
d_call: TRBD1
cdr3_aa: ASSSLQTGRYGYT

v_call: TRBV6-5
d_call: -
cdr3_aa: ASSFTRVGTDTQY

v_call: TRBV12-5
d_call: TRBD2
cdr3_aa: ASGLVPSGGSKNIQY

v_call: TRBV27
d_call: -
cdr3_aa: ASSSSYEQY

v_call: TRBV28
d_call: -
cdr3_aa: ASSSGVKIDGGNQPQH

v_call: TRBV15
d_call: -
cdr3_aa: ATSRAGMNTEAF

v_call: TRBV19
d_call: TRBD1
cdr3_aa: ASIEGTGPYEAF

v_call: TRBV28
d_call: -
cdr3_aa: ASSNRWMTNYGYT